This TCR beta chain was identified during a study of response to subunit inactivated influenza vaccine. Study-level results: The study's authors posited that every seasonal influenza vaccination enlists few new T cells.

The sample holds many counts of this clonotype. Its antigen is unknown. This CDR3 is 13 amino acids long. Trimming left V 2 bases short and J 4 bases short, with 6 bases between. Germline lookup yields CDR1 SEHNR and CDR2 FQNEAQ (reference sequence). TCRdb re-derived calls from the RT-PCR reads in MiXCR, one entry per CDR3 protein. This sample has under 500,000 distinct CDR3 sequences; about 10% occur once, and the top ten carry less than 15%. The chain carries TRBV7-9 and TRBJ1-5; D uncertain. The TCR comes from a middle-aged man who received an inactivated influenza vaccine. Sequencing was performed on PBMCs from blood, taken roughly 47 days after vaccination. DNA for the CDR3: TGTGCCAGCAGCTTAAGGGAAAATCAGCCCCAGCATTTT. It is translated as CASSLRENQPQHF. The variable domain in full, completed from reference TRBV7-9 and TRBJ1-5, reads DTGVSQNPRHKITKRGQNVTFRCDPISEHNRLYWYRQTLGQGPEFLTYFQNEAQLEKSRLLSDRFSAERPKGSFSTLEIQRTEQGDSAMYLCASSLRENQPQHFGDGTRLSIL.